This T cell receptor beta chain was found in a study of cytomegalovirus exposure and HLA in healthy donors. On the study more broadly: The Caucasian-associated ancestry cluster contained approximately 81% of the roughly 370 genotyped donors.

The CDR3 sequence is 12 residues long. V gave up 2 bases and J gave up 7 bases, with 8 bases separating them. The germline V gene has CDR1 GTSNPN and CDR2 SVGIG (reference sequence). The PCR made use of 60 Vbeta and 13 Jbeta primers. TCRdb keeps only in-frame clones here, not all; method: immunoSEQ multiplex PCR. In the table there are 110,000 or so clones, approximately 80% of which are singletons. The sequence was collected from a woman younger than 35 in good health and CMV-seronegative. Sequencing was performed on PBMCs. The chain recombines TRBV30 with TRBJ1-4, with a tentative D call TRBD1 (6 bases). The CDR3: CAWSKDSEKLFF. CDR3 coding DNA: TGTGCCTGGAGTAAGGACAGTGAAAAACTGTTTTTT. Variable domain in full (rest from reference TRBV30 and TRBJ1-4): SQTIHQWPATLVQPVGSPLSLECTVEGTSNPNLYWYRQAAGRGLQLLFYSVGIGQISSEVPQNLSASRPQDRQFILSSKKLLLSDSGFYLCAWSKDSEKLFFGSGTQLSVL.